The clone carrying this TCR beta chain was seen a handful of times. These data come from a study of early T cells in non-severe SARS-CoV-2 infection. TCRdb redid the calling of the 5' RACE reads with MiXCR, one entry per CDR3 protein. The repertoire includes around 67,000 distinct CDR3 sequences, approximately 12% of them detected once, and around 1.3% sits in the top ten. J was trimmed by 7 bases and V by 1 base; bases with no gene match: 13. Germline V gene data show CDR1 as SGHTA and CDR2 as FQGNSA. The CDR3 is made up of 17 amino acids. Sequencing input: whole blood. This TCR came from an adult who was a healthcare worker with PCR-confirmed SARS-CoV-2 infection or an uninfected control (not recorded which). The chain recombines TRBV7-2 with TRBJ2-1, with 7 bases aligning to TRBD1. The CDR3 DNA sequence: TGTGCCAGCAGCTTAGGGGAAGACAGGGCTAGAGGTAATGAGCAGTTCTTC. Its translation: CASSLGEDRARGNEQFF. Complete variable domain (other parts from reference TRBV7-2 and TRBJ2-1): GAGVSQSPSNKVTEKGKDVELRCDPISGHTALYWYRQSLGQGLEFLIYFQGNSAPDKSGLPSDRFSAERTGGSVSTLTIQRTQQEDSAVYLCASSLGEDRARGNEQFFGPGTRLTVL.